The next 24 T cell receptor beta chains were all read from a single sample in a study of T cells in AML relapse after transplant. A modified RACE PCR on RNA, not multiplex PCR, amplified the TCR chains. TCRdb called the PCR reads again in MiXCR, with one record for every CDR3 protein. The table includes under 4,000 distinct CDR3 sequences, 9.5% to 12% detected once. The starting material was bone marrow, either the whole sample or a sorted T cell fraction (not recorded which), obtained in complete remission. Receptors were obtained from a human donor who had a stem cell transplant for acute myeloid leukemia. Some T cells may originate from the graft donor.

This clonotype is labeled as medium-sized. This chain connects TRBV12-3 or TRBV12-4 to TRBJ1-5; a possible D gene is TRBD1 (5 bases). Trimming removed 5 bases from V and 7 bases from J, with 15 bases in between. This CDR3 comprises 14 residues. The chain's CDR3 is CASSATGGRQPQHF. The CDR3 DNA reads as TGTGCCAGCAGTGCGACGGGGGGTAGACAGCCCCAGCATTTT.

The genes are TRBV5-1 and TRBJ2-3, with D possibly matching TRBD1 (6 bases). Trimming cost V 4 bases and J 14 bases, with 29 bases left between them. The CDR3 extends over 16 amino acids. Germline assignment: CDR1 SGHRS and CDR2 YFSETQ. This CDR3 is CASSRTTGARTDTRYF. CDR3 coding DNA: TGCGCCAGCAGCCGTACGACAGGCGCGAGAACAGATACGAGGTATTTT.

This clonotype is medium-sized by share. The chain has TRBV7-8 and TRBJ1-2; tentative D call: TRBD1 (6 bases). Germline CDR1 and CDR2: SGHVS and FQNEAQ. The CDR3 spans 14 residues. V dropped 2 bases and J dropped 4 bases, with 11 bases sitting between them. This chain's CDR3 is CASSLLQGPYGYTF. For the CDR3, the DNA is TGTGCCAGCAGCTTACTACAGGGTCCCTATGGCTACACCTTC.

This clonotype was detected many times. The chain recombines TRBV5-1 with TRBJ1-1; D call uncertain. Trimming took off 4 bases at V and 2 bases at J, with 12 bases between the two ends. Germline lookup yields CDR1 SGHRS and CDR2 YFSETQ. The CDR3 runs 14 residues. In nucleotides, the CDR3 is TGCGCCAGCAGCCAGCAATACGGTAACACTGAAGCTTTCTTT. Its protein is CASSQQYGNTEAFF.

Relative to its sample, this clonotype is medium-sized. The gene calls are TRBV4-1 and TRBJ2-1; no firm D call. Trimming took off 0 bases at V and 5 bases at J, with 5 bases between the two ends. CDR1 and CDR2 from the germline V gene are MGHRA and YSYEKL. This CDR3 is built from 13 residues. In nucleotides, the CDR3 is TGCGCCAGCAGCCAAGATTTCCACAATGAGCAGTTCTTC. Its protein is CASSQDFHNEQFF.

Within the sample, this clonotype is medium-sized. This chain uses TRBV4-2 with TRBJ1-1; no reliable D call. The CDR3 is made up of 13 amino acids. The V end was cut by 1 base, the J end by 3 bases, with 6 bases between. Germline V gives CDR1 LGHNA, CDR2 YNFKEQ. CDR3 loop: CASSQVRDTEAFF. The CDR3 DNA reads TGTGCCAGCAGCCAAGTTAGGGACACTGAAGCTTTCTTT.

This clonotype is deemed medium-sized. V usage is TRBV20-1 and J usage is TRBJ1-5, with a tentative D call TRBD1 (5 bases). Germline CDR1 and CDR2: DFQATT and SNEGSKA (reference sequence). V dropped 5 bases and J dropped 4 bases, with 12 bases sitting between them. This CDR3 contains 13 residues. DNA of the CDR3: TGCAGTGCTGGAGGTAAGGGGAATCAGCCCCAGCATTTT. Its protein product is CSAGGKGNQPQHF.

This clonotype is medium-sized. The chain couples TRBV20-1 to TRBJ1-2; possible D gene TRBD1, 6 bases. The CDR3 is 13 residues long. Per the germline V gene, CDR1 is DFQATT and CDR2 is SNEGSKA (reference sequence). V dropped 0 bases and J dropped 7 bases, with 12 bases sitting between them. The CDR3 loop reads CSARESVGAGYTF. CDR3 DNA: TGCAGTGCTAGAGAGAGTGTGGGGGCTGGCTACACCTTC.

Judged by abundance, this clonotype is medium-sized (0.01 to 0.1%). The V and J genes are TRBV6-2 or TRBV6-3 and TRBJ2-2; D remains ambiguous. The CDR3 is 16 amino acids. The germline gives CDR1 MNHEY, CDR2 SVGEGT. V was trimmed by 0 bases and J by 4 bases, leaving 12 bases between them. The CDR3 is CASSYSSGIVTGELFF. CDR3 nucleotides: TGTGCCAGCAGTTACTCGAGTGGGATAGTCACCGGGGAGCTGTTTTTT.

This clonotype was counted ten times or more. This chain joins TRBV12-3 or TRBV12-4 and TRBJ2-7; D call uncertain. This CDR3 region has 12 residues. Trimming took 6 bases from V and 2 from J, leaving 8 bases between them. In nucleotides, the CDR3 is TGTGCCAGCAGACGCGGAACCTACGAGCAGTACTTC. It is translated as CASRRGTYEQYF.

In regard to this clonotype: Possible read error: a much larger clone is one base away. CDR3 sequence: CASNQEDGGRAQYF. CDR3 bases: TGCGCCAGCAACCAAGAGGACGGGGGGAGGGCCCAGTACTTC. The J gene is TRBJ2-3, the V gene TRBV4-3; 7 bases agree with TRBD2. The end of the DNA is better explained by TRBJ2-5, so the J call may be wrong. In germline, CDR1 is LGHNA, CDR2 YSLEER. This CDR3 has 14 amino acids.

This chain links TRBV5-6 with TRBJ2-7; a weak D match, TRBD1 (6 bases). The CDR3 is 13 residues long. The V end lost 3 bases, the J end lost 3 bases, and 10 bases lay between the germline ends. Germline lookup yields CDR1 SGHDT and CDR2 YYEEEE. The CDR3 DNA is TGTGCCAGCAGCTCGAGGGGGATCTACGAGCAGTACTTC. It yields the protein CASSSRGIYEQYF.

This clonotype is judged medium-sized (0.01 to 0.1%). The chain's CDR3 is CASSDRDVNQPQHF. The CDR3 bases are TGTGCCAGCAGTGACAGGGACGTTAATCAGCCCCAGCATTTT. V is TRBV6-5 and J is TRBJ1-5, with 7 positions matching TRBD1. V trimming: 5 bases; J trimming: 4 bases; junction bases outside the gene matches: 5. Germline V lookup: CDR1 MNHEY, CDR2 SVGAGI. The CDR3 extends over 14 amino acids.

This clonotype is medium-sized by share. V usage is TRBV9 and J usage is TRBJ2-3, with D possibly being TRBD2 (6 bases). The CDR3 loop spans 16 amino acids. Trimming removed 1 base from V and 1 base from J, with 13 bases in between. Germline V gene data show CDR1 as SGDLS and CDR2 as YYNGEE. CDR3: CASSVNRGSGTDTQYF. The CDR3 nucleotides are TGTGCCAGCAGCGTAAACCGGGGGAGCGGCACAGATACGCAGTATTTT.

This clonotype was observed a handful of times. CDR3 bases: TGTGCCAGCAGCTTAGGGACAGCATGGGAGACCCAGTACTTC. Its translation: CASSLGTAWETQYF. The J gene is TRBJ2-5, the V gene TRBV7-9, with D maybe TRBD1 (6 bases). Between the trimmed V and J ends, which lost 1 base and 5 bases, there was a span of 11 bases. Germline CDR1 SEHNR, CDR2 FQNEAQ (reference sequence). This CDR3 comprises 14 residues.

This clonotype qualifies as medium-sized. Here the CDR3 reads CSVELDEKLFF. The CDR3 nucleotides read TGCAGCGTTGAATTAGATGAAAAACTGTTTTTT. The chain joins TRBV29-1 to TRBJ1-4, with unresolved D. This CDR3 spans 11 amino acids. CDR1 is SQVTM, CDR2 ANQGSEA, per germline. Trimming left V 2 bases short and J 6 bases short, with 4 bases between.

This clonotype is categorized as medium-sized (0.01 to 0.1%). The chain joins TRBV4-1 to TRBJ2-1; D not resolved. CDR1 is MGHRA and CDR2 is YSYEKL in the germline V gene. V was shortened by 0 bases and J by 5 bases, with 5 bases between the two germline ends. The CDR3 is made up of 13 amino acids. The CDR3 here is CASSQDFNNEQFF. In nucleotides, the CDR3 is TGCGCCAGCAGCCAAGATTTTAACAATGAGCAGTTCTTC.

This clonotype was observed a handful of times. This sequence joins TRBV2 and TRBJ1-4; perhaps TRBD1 as D (6 bases). V was trimmed by 3 bases and J by 3 bases, leaving 11 bases between them. The CDR3 spans 15 residues. In germline, CDR1 is SNHLY, CDR2 FYNNEI. CDR3 loop: CASSDRTAPNEKLFF. CDR3 coding DNA: TGTGCCAGCAGTGATAGGACAGCACCTAATGAAAAACTGTTTTTT.

About this clonotype: One base away lies a much larger clone, so this may be a sequencing read error. This chain connects TRBV5-1 to TRBJ2-7; possibly TRBD1 or TRBD2 for D (5 bases each). This CDR3 is 14 amino acids long. Germline V CDR1 and CDR2: SGHRS, YFSETQ. Deletions cut 3 bases from V and 6 bases from J, with 16 bases between. The CDR3 DNA reads as TGCGCCAGCAGCTCGGGGCCTCAGGGAGCCGAGCAGTACTTC. Protein sequence: CASSSGPQGAEQYF.

This clonotype rates as medium-sized. The genes are TRBV4-2 and TRBJ2-2; D remains ambiguous. V dropped 1 base and J dropped 0 bases, with 9 bases sitting between them. This CDR3 is built from 16 residues. CDR1 is LGHNA, CDR2 YNFKEQ, per germline. The CDR3 spells CASSQAVGSNTGELFF. CDR3 sequence (DNA): TGTGCCAGCAGCCAAGCCGTGGGATCGAACACCGGGGAGCTGTTTTTT.

In this sample, this clonotype is medium-sized (0.01 to 0.1%). The chain combines TRBV7-2 with TRBJ2-7; 9 nucleotides match TRBD1. This CDR3 comprises 14 residues. Germline trimming cut 1 base from V and 5 bases from J; bases unmatched to any gene: 3. From germline, CDR1 is SGHTA and CDR2 FQGNSA. For the CDR3, the DNA is TGTGCCAGCAGCTTAGTACAGGGGGCGGACGAGCAGTACTTC. Encoded protein: CASSLVQGADEQYF.

The gene calls are TRBV30 and TRBJ1-4; no clear D. The V and J ends lost 0 bases and 8 bases respectively, with 13 bases between them. The CDR3 is 14 amino acids. Germline V gene sequence: CDR1 GTSNPN, CDR2 SVGIG (reference sequence). CDR3 residues: CAWSVLGAGEKLFF. DNA for the CDR3: TGTGCCTGGAGTGTGCTGGGCGCGGGGGAAAAACTGTTTTTT.

The rearrangement links TRBV7-9 to TRBJ2-4, with 8 bases that match TRBD2. The trim removed 2 bases at V and 4 bases at J, leaving 4 bases unmatched. The germline V gene encodes CDR1 SEHNR and CDR2 FQNEAQ (reference sequence). This CDR3 spans 15 amino acids. The CDR3 DNA reads TGTGCCAGCAGCTTAAAGGGACTAGATAAAAACATTCAGTACTTC. Encoded protein: CASSLKGLDKNIQYF.

Details on this clonotype: Since a much larger clone is just one base distant, this may be a read error. This chain uses TRBV20-1 with TRBJ2-2; the D gene is possibly TRBD2 (6 bases). The CDR3 is 15 amino acids. V lost 0 bases, J lost 6 bases, and 14 bases lay in between. CDR1 and CDR2 from the germline V gene are DFQATT and SNEGSKA (reference sequence). In DNA, the CDR3 is TGCAGTGCTAGAGAATCGGACGGGGAGGCCGGGGAGCTGTTTTTT. Translating it yields CSARESDGEAGELFF.